These 32 T cell receptor beta chains share one sample of origin, sequenced in a study of T-cell memory formation after mild COVID-19. One entry per CDR3 protein, called by TCRdb with MiXCR from the 5' RACE reads. Among roughly 120,000 distinct CDR3 sequences listed, 15% to 20% were seen once. Sequencing input: PBMCs or a T cell subset sorted from them (not recorded which). The origin of the receptors is an adult woman who had mild COVID-19 (a few samples of this study predate the infection). Cell type and time point are not known.

This clonotype appeared a few times. The V and J genes are TRBV5-6 and TRBJ1-2, with D hard to call. The V and J ends lost 1 base and 1 base respectively, with 8 bases between them. This CDR3 has 14 amino acids. Germline V gene sequence: CDR1 SGHDT, CDR2 YYEEEE. Here the CDR3 reads CASSLTGSNYGYTF. The CDR3 nucleotides read TGTGCCAGCAGCTTGACGGGGAGTAACTATGGCTACACCTTC.

The table lists this clonotype with a few counts. The chain couples TRBV6-6 to TRBJ2-3; TRBD1 matches at 8 bases. The ends lost 6 bases at V and 4 bases at J; junction bases unmatched: 27. The CDR3 is 21 residues long. Germline V gene data show CDR1 as MNHNY and CDR2 as SVGAGI (reference sequence). In DNA form, the CDR3 reads TGTGCCAGCAGCTTCCAACCCCCGTCGTGGTCAGGGGGCTCCCGTGCAGATACGCAGTATTTT. Protein: CASSFQPPSWSGGSRADTQYF.

This clonotype has more than one count but fewer than ten. The rearrangement links TRBV5-6 to TRBJ2-7; a weak D match, TRBD2 (6 bases). There are 10 residues in the CDR3. Germline-derived CDR1 and CDR2 are SGHDT and YYEEEE. In nucleotides, the CDR3 is TGTTCGAGGGTCGGGGGCGAGCAGTACTTC. It encodes CSRVGGEQYF.

V gene TRBV9 combines with J gene TRBJ2-2; 9 nucleotides match TRBD2. V shed 0 bases, J shed 7 bases, and the junction held 7 bases outside the gene matches. The CDR3 has 16 residues. CDR1 SGDLS and CDR2 YYNGEE come from the germline V gene. The CDR3 loop reads CASSVGASGEVGELFF. The CDR3 DNA follows: TGTGCCAGCAGCGTAGGAGCTAGCGGGGAGGTCGGGGAGCTGTTTTTT.

The CDR3 DNA reads TGTGCCAGCAGGATCCCAGGGAGAGAGGGTGAAAAACTGTTTTTT. Translated, it gives CASRIPGREGEKLFF. This rearrangement joins TRBV2 to TRBJ1-4, with D tentatively TRBD1 (5 bases). Trimming took 6 bases from V and 7 from J, leaving 18 bases between them. This CDR3 has 15 amino acids. Germline V gives CDR1 SNHLY, CDR2 FYNNEI.

CDR3 amino acids: CSVVNNEQFF. The CDR3 DNA is TGCAGCGTTGTGAACAATGAGCAGTTCTTC. The chain carries TRBV29-1 and TRBJ2-1; D is ambiguous. V lost 4 bases to trimming and J lost 5 bases, with 3 bases between them. The CDR3 covers 10 residues. CDR1 and CDR2 from the germline V gene are SQVTM and ANQGSEA.

Here the CDR3 DNA reads TGTGCCACCAGCTCATGGACAGGGGAAAATTCACCCCTCCACTTT. Translating gives CATSSWTGENSPLHF. This chain uses TRBV15 with TRBJ1-6; 9 bases align to TRBD1. Per germline, CDR1 LNHNV and CDR2 YYDKDF (reference sequence). The CDR3 contains 15 residues. The V gene end was trimmed by 5 bases and the J gene end by 7 bases; junction bases not matched to a gene: 6. The variable domain in full, completed from reference TRBV15 and TRBJ1-6, reads DAMVIQNPRYQVTQFGKPVTLSCSQTLNHNVMYWYQQKSSQAPKLLFHYYDKDFNNEADTPDNFQSRRPNTSFCFLDIRSPGLGDTAMYLCATSSWTGENSPLHFGNGTRLTVT.

The table lists this clonotype with many counts. J is TRBJ2-2 and V is TRBV29-1; TRBD1 agrees at 7 bases. The CDR3 runs to 13 residues. J was trimmed by 6 bases and V by 6 bases; bases with no gene match: 7. Germline-derived CDR1 and CDR2 are SQVTM and ANQGSEA. CDR3 nucleotide sequence: TGCAGCGTCCGCTCAGACAGGGCCGGGGAGCTGTTTTTT. This translates into CSVRSDRAGELFF.

The rearrangement links TRBV5-1 to TRBJ2-2; no clear D. Trimming stripped 0 bases from V and 3 bases from J, with 12 bases between. The CDR3 spans 16 residues. From germline, CDR1 is SGHRS and CDR2 YFSETQ. The CDR3 DNA reads TGCGCCAGCAGCTTGGCCGGCCGCCCGGACACCGGGGAGCTGTTTTTT. Translated, it gives CASSLAGRPDTGELFF.

Many counts were recorded for this clonotype. This rearrangement joins TRBV6-5 to TRBJ2-3, with unresolved D. Trimming took 6 bases from V and 0 from J, leaving 10 bases between them. CDR1 is MNHEY and CDR2 is SVGAGI in the germline V gene. There are 14 residues in the CDR3. The DNA of the CDR3 is TGTGCCAGCAGCGTCCGGCGAAGCACAGATACGCAGTATTTT. This codes for CASSVRRSTDTQYF.

This chain joins TRBV5-1 and TRBJ2-5, with TRBD1 matching 7 bases. CDR1 and CDR2 from the germline V gene are SGHRS and YFSETQ. V dropped 0 bases and J dropped 1; count of bases not matched to a gene: 9. This CDR3 contains 17 residues. CDR3 bases: TGCGCCAGCAGCTTGGGACGGGACAGCATGGTCCAAGAGACCCAGTACTTC. Its protein is CASSLGRDSMVQETQYF.

This clonotype was counted many times. The J gene is TRBJ1-1, the V gene TRBV12-3 or TRBV12-4, with D perhaps matching TRBD1 (6 bases). V lost 6 bases, J lost 1 base, and 12 bases lay in between. This CDR3 has 14 amino acids. In nucleotides, the CDR3 is TGTGCCAGCAGCCCGCCGGGACAGAACACTGAAGCTTTCTTT. This sequence encodes CASSPPGQNTEAFF.

This clonotype was seen repeatedly, ten times or more. V usage is TRBV5-1 and J usage is TRBJ1-1; D remains ambiguous. Germline assignment: CDR1 SGHRS and CDR2 YFSETQ. Trimming removed 2 bases from V and 4 bases from J, with 12 bases in between. The CDR3 totals 14 residues. The CDR3 loop reads CASSLAGLGTEAFF. In nucleotides, the CDR3 is TGCGCCAGCAGCTTAGCGGGGTTGGGCACTGAAGCTTTCTTT. Combining the CDR3 with reference TRBV5-1 and TRBJ1-1 gives the whole variable domain KAGVTQTPRYLIKTRGQQVTLSCSPISGHRSVSWYQQTPGQGLQFLFEYFSETQRNKGNFPGRFSGRQFSNSRSEMNVSTLELGDSALYLCASSLAGLGTEAFFGQGTRLTVV.

This rearrangement joins TRBV4-1 to TRBJ2-4, with D perhaps matching TRBD1 (6 bases). Looked up from germline, CDR1 is MGHRA and CDR2 is YSYEKL. The V gene lost 0 bases and the J gene lost 6 bases, with 12 bases spanning the gap. The CDR3 length is 15 residues. The CDR3 DNA follows: TGCGCCAGCAGCCAAGACAGGGGTGGAGGAAACATTCAGTACTTC. Translated, it gives CASSQDRGGGNIQYF.

This clonotype occurred a few times. The chain links TRBV19 to TRBJ2-3; TRBD2 aligns across 10 bases. Germline CDR1 reads LNHDA; CDR2 reads SQIVND (reference sequence). Trimming took 2 bases from V and 4 from J; bases not matched to a gene: 6. The CDR3 length is 16 residues. This CDR3 reads CASSILAGEGADTQYF. The CDR3 bases are TGTGCCAGTAGTATACTAGCGGGAGAGGGGGCAGATACGCAGTATTTT.

This clonotype was seen a handful of times. The genes are TRBV5-1 and TRBJ1-1, with a tentative D call TRBD1 (6 bases). The length of the CDR3 is 15 residues. Germline-derived CDR1 and CDR2 are SGHRS and YFSETQ. Trimming removed 2 bases from V and 5 bases from J, with 16 bases in between. The CDR3 reads CASSFYTGRGTEAFF. The CDR3 bases are TGCGCCAGCAGCTTCTACACAGGGAGGGGAACTGAAGCTTTCTTT.

In its sample, this clonotype was seen many times. The chain links TRBV12-3 or TRBV12-4 to TRBJ2-5, with TRBD1 identical over 9 bases. With 3 bases clipped from V and 10 bases from J, the junction kept 9 bases outside the gene matches. The CDR3 has 14 residues. CDR3 protein: CASSFLTGGGIQYF. The CDR3 coding sequence is TGTGCCAGCAGTTTCCTGACAGGGGGAGGAATCCAGTACTTC.

The chain recombines TRBV27 with TRBJ1-6; 10 bases fit TRBD1. CDR3 length: 14 residues. After removal of 7 bases from V and 7 bases from J, the junction contained 4 bases not matched to a gene. Per the germline V gene, CDR1 is MNHEY and CDR2 is SMNVEV (reference sequence). The CDR3 coding sequence is TGTGCCAGCACCCCGGGACAGGGGAATTCACCCCTCCACTTT. Residues: CASTPGQGNSPLHF.

This clonotype has a handful of counts. CDR3 in amino acids: CASSLTGGAEGNTIYF. CDR3 nucleotides: TGTGCCAGCAGCCTCACAGGGGGCGCAGAAGGAAACACCATATATTTT. This rearrangement joins TRBV7-6 to TRBJ1-3; 9 nucleotides align to TRBD1. From germline, CDR1 is SGHVS and CDR2 FNYEAQ. This CDR3 contains 16 residues. The ends lost 5 bases at V and 4 bases at J; junction bases unmatched: 9.

The V and J genes are TRBV5-6 and TRBJ2-7; 11 bases agree with TRBD2. Germline lookup yields CDR1 SGHDT and CDR2 YYEEEE. The CDR3 runs to 16 residues. With 4 bases clipped from V and 1 base from J, the junction kept 7 bases outside the gene matches. CDR3 coding DNA: TGTGCCAGCAGCGGTAGCGGGAGGGCCTCTTCCTACGAGCAGTACTTC. Its protein is CASSGSGRASSYEQYF.

The gene calls are TRBV20-1 and TRBJ2-1; D tentatively reads TRBD1 or TRBD2 (5 bases each). Trimming shortened V by 4 bases and J by 3 bases, and 13 bases separated the two germline ends. Germline-derived CDR1 and CDR2 are DFQATT and SNEGSKA (reference sequence). The CDR3 runs to 14 residues. The CDR3 here is CSATGTTYYNEQFF. The CDR3 bases are TGCAGTGCTACCGGGACCACTTACTACAATGAGCAGTTCTTC.

The table lists this clonotype with a few counts. This chain joins TRBV9 and TRBJ1-2, with 9 bases fitting TRBD1. J gave up 4 bases and V 3 bases, and 7 bases lay outside the gene matches. The CDR3 covers 15 residues. Per the germline V gene, CDR1 is SGDLS and CDR2 is YYNGEE. The CDR3 sequence is CASSGGGQGTYGYTF. The CDR3, as DNA: TGTGCCAGCAGCGGCGGGGGACAGGGAACCTATGGCTACACCTTC. The whole variable domain, remainder taken from reference TRBV9 and TRBJ1-2, is DSGVTQTPKHLITATGQRVTLRCSPRSGDLSVYWYQQSLDQGLQFLIQYYNGEERAKGNILERFSAQQFPDLHSELNLSSLELGDSALYFCASSGGGQGTYGYTFGSGTRLTVV.

The gene calls are TRBV20-1 and TRBJ2-7; no definite D call. The germline CDR1 and CDR2 sequences are DFQATT and SNEGSKA (reference sequence). This CDR3 comprises 14 residues. Trimming stripped 6 bases from V and 0 bases from J, with 15 bases between. In nucleotides, the CDR3 is TGCAGTGCCGAACCGACCGACAACTCCTACGAGCAGTACTTC. Translation: CSAEPTDNSYEQYF.

On this clonotype itself: Since no conserved phenylalanine or tryptophan closes the CDR3, a read error is the likely cause. The chain carries TRBV12-3 or TRBV12-4 and TRBJ2-5; no clear D gene. The V gene lost 6 bases and the J gene lost 2 bases, with 4 bases spanning the gap. The CDR3 sequence is 11 residues long. CDR3 nucleotides: TGTGCCAGCAGGATTCAAGAGACCCAGTACTTA. The encoded protein is CASRIQETQYL.

The gene calls are TRBV29-1 and TRBJ2-2; weak D call: TRBD2 (6 bases). This CDR3 contains 14 residues. The germline CDR1 and CDR2 sequences are SQVTM and ANQGSEA. V was pared by 5 bases and J by 1 base, with 11 bases between. The CDR3 protein is CSVKNSGNTGELFF. DNA of the CDR3: TGCAGCGTTAAAAATAGCGGGAACACCGGGGAGCTGTTTTTT.

Here the CDR3 DNA reads TGTGCCAGCTCCGCGCGGGGGATGAACACTGAAGCTTTCTTT. Translating gives CASSARGMNTEAFF. V is TRBV18 and J is TRBJ1-1, with D perhaps matching TRBD1 (5 bases). Trimming removed 6 bases at V and 0 bases at J, with 11 bases between. Germline CDR1 reads KGHSH; CDR2 reads LQKENI. The CDR3 extends over 14 amino acids. The full variable domain, rest sourced from reference TRBV18 and TRBJ1-1, is NAGVMQNPRHLVRRRGQEARLRCSPMKGHSHVYWYRQLPEEGLKFMVYLQKENIIDESGMPKERFSAEFPKEGPSILRIQQVVRGDSAAYFCASSARGMNTEAFFGQGTRLTVV.

This clonotype was counted many times. The chain joins TRBV2 to TRBJ2-3; a weak D match, TRBD1 (5 bases). The CDR3 length is 12 residues. Germline values: CDR1 SNHLY, CDR2 FYNNEI. The V and J ends lost 7 bases and 3 bases respectively, with 8 bases between them. This CDR3 is CASKGFTDTQYF. CDR3 sequence (DNA): TGTGCCAGCAAGGGGTTTACAGATACGCAGTATTTT.

The CDR3 protein is CASSYGQGGTGELFF. DNA of the CDR3: TGTGCCAGCAGCTATGGCCAGGGTGGCACCGGGGAGCTGTTTTTT. The chain recombines TRBV4-2 with TRBJ2-2, with a tentative D call TRBD1 (5 bases). Looked up from germline, CDR1 is LGHNA and CDR2 is YNFKEQ. V lost 5 bases to trimming and J lost 4 bases, with 14 bases between them. The CDR3 sequence is 15 residues long.

This clonotype was counted between two and nine times. The rearrangement links TRBV19 to TRBJ2-7, with 9 bases that match TRBD1. The CDR3 covers 15 residues. Germline V gene lookup returns CDR1 LNHDA and CDR2 SQIVND (reference sequence). V gave up 3 bases and J gave up 7 bases; unmatched junction bases: 10. This CDR3 is CASSMDRGREVEQYF. CDR3 coding DNA: TGTGCCAGTAGTATGGACAGGGGCCGTGAAGTTGAGCAGTACTTC.

This clonotype showed up just a few times. CDR3 bases: TGTGCCAGCAGCTCAAGCCTCTCCTACAATGAGCAGTTCTTC. Its translation is CASSSSLSYNEQFF. The V and J genes are TRBV7-2 and TRBJ2-1; D uncertain. This CDR3 is built from 14 residues. The V end lost 4 bases, the J end lost 0 bases, and 7 bases lay between the germline ends. The germline V gene has CDR1 SGHTA and CDR2 FQGNSA.

This CDR3 is CASSPGPESFWSQYF. The CDR3 DNA reads as TGTGCCAGCAGCCCGGGACCCGAATCGTTTTGGTCCCAGTACTTC. The genes are TRBV12-3 or TRBV12-4 and TRBJ2-5; either TRBD1 or TRBD2 may supply D (5 bases each). The CDR3 is made up of 15 amino acids. V lost 6 bases, J lost 9 bases, and 23 bases lay in between.

This chain joins TRBV3-1 and TRBJ1-3; D is ambiguous. The CDR3 contains 12 residues. V lost 0 bases and J 10 bases, leaving 7 bases between the germline ends. Per germline, CDR1 LGHDT and CDR2 YNNKEL (reference sequence). The CDR3 loop is CASSQERHTIYF. In DNA form, the CDR3 reads TGTGCCAGCAGCCAAGAAAGGCATACCATATATTTT.